Listed here are 11 T cell receptor beta chains from one sample, sequenced in a study of blood T cell repertoires in COVID-19. The repertoire was sequenced with immunoSEQ multiplex PCR; TCRdb's copy has only in-frame clones and lacks some. The sample lists 280,000 or so clones, around 88% occurring once. The sample consisted of peripheral blood. The source is a young woman who had recovered from COVID-19.

This chain uses TRBV4-1 with TRBJ2-5, with D perhaps matching TRBD2 (5 bases). Germline loops: CDR1 MGHRA, CDR2 YSYEKL. Trimming removed 4 bases from V and 5 bases from J, with 11 bases in between. This CDR3 is built from 13 residues. This CDR3 reads CASSLVEAETQYF. CDR3 in DNA: TGCGCCAGCAGCCTGGTGGAGGCGGAGACCCAGTACTTC.

This clone has at least ten counts. The V call is TRBV10-1, the J call TRBJ1-5, with TRBD1 matching 12 bases. This CDR3 is built from 17 residues. Germline V gene data show CDR1 as WNHNN and CDR2 as SYGVQD (reference sequence). Trimming at V came to 5 bases and at J to 0 bases, leaving 5 bases not matched to a gene. The CDR3 DNA reads as TGCGCCAGCAGTCCGGGACAGGGGGCCTATAGCAATCAGCCCCAGCATTTT. It specifies CASSPGQGAYSNQPQHF.

This chain connects TRBV28 to TRBJ2-7, with D possibly matching TRBD1 (6 bases). Germline CDR1 reads MDHEN; CDR2 reads SYDVKM. The CDR3 is 14 amino acids. Trimming took off 4 bases at V and 2 bases at J, with 12 bases between the two ends. Written as DNA, the CDR3 is TGTGCCAGCAGTTCTGTGGACAGCGCCTACGAGCAGTACTTC. Translated: CASSSVDSAYEQYF.

J is TRBJ2-7 and V is TRBV28; 9 bases map to TRBD1. There are 16 residues in the CDR3. V dropped 0 bases and J dropped 4; count of bases not matched to a gene: 7. Per germline, CDR1 MDHEN and CDR2 SYDVKM. This CDR3 reads CASSLWDRGVEYEQYF. CDR3 coding DNA: TGTGCCAGCAGTTTATGGGACAGGGGAGTGGAGTACGAGCAGTACTTC.

The chain uses TRBV5-1 and TRBJ1-4; D is undetermined. Trimming shortened V by 0 bases and J by 3 bases, and 9 bases separated the two germline ends. CDR3 length: 15 amino acids. From germline, CDR1 is SGHRS and CDR2 YFSETQ. This CDR3 is CASSLAIQPNEKLFF. CDR3 nucleotide sequence: TGCGCCAGCAGCTTGGCCATACAGCCTAATGAAAAACTGTTTTTT.

V gene TRBV30 combines with J gene TRBJ1-1, with 8 bases that match TRBD1. This CDR3 comprises 12 residues. CDR1 and CDR2 from the germline V gene are GTSNPN and SVGIG (reference sequence). V lost 1 base to trimming and J lost 8 bases; unmatched junction nucleotides: 3. The CDR3 nucleotides are TGTGCCTGGAGTGCGACAGGGGCCGAAGCTTTCTTT. It codes for CAWSATGAEAFF. Full variable domain (outside the CDR3, taken from reference TRBV30 and TRBJ1-1): SQTIHQWPATLVQPVGSPLSLECTVEGTSNPNLYWYRQAAGRGLQLLFYSVGIGQISSEVPQNLSASRPQDRQFILSSKKLLLSDSGFYLCAWSATGAEAFFGQGTRLTVV.

CDR3 sequence: CASSELQDSPYGYTF. The CDR3 bases are TGTGCCAGCAGTGAATTGCAGGACAGTCCCTATGGCTACACCTTC. This rearrangement joins TRBV6-1 to TRBJ1-2; possibly TRBD1 for D (6 bases). This CDR3 is 15 amino acids long. Looked up from germline, CDR1 is MNHNS and CDR2 is SASEGT. V lost 2 bases and J lost 4, with 14 bases in between.

The rearrangement links TRBV3-1 (or the pseudogene TRBV3-2) to TRBJ1-1, with D unresolved. The CDR3 extends over 12 amino acids. The germline V and J ends were trimmed by 4 bases and 4 bases, with 7 bases remaining between them. The germline gives CDR1 LGHDT, CDR2 YNNKEL (reference sequence). The CDR3 coding sequence is TGTGCCAGCAGCCTACACCGCACTGAAGCTTTCTTT. Amino acids: CASSLHRTEAFF.

The chain recombines TRBV2 with TRBJ1-5; D is unclear. V lost 3 bases and J lost 1, with 10 bases in between. Germline assignment: CDR1 SNHLY and CDR2 FYNNEI. This CDR3 is 15 amino acids long. CDR3 sequence: CASSDEVVSNQPQHF. DNA for the CDR3: TGTGCCAGCAGTGATGAGGTAGTCAGCAATCAGCCCCAGCATTTT.

The V and J genes are TRBV28 and TRBJ2-1; D unclear. Trimming took 4 bases from V and 4 from J, leaving 5 bases between them. Germline loops: CDR1 MDHEN, CDR2 SYDVKM. The CDR3 runs to 12 residues. The CDR3 is CASSSPYNEQFF. The CDR3 nucleotides read TGTGCCAGCAGTTCCCCGTACAATGAGCAGTTCTTC.

V is TRBV25-1 and J is TRBJ2-3, with TRBD2 identical over 7 bases. CDR1 is MGHDK and CDR2 is SYGVNS in the germline V gene. V was pared by 0 bases and J by 2 bases, with 5 bases of the junction left unmatched. CDR3 length: 16 residues. Here the CDR3 reads CASSEYRRGYTDTQYF. The CDR3 DNA follows: TGTGCCAGCAGTGAATACCGGCGGGGGTACACAGATACGCAGTATTTT.